Listed below are T cell receptor beta chains from one sample, sequenced in a study of CD8+CD57+ T cells in acquired aplastic anemia. TCRdb called the reads again in MiXCR, with one record for every CDR3 protein. Of around 190,000 distinct CDR3 sequences in the sample, about half were seen once. Sequences were obtained from sorted CD4+, CD8+, or CD8+CD57+ T cells (not recorded which) from PBMCs. The receptors shown here come from a human donor in good health, serving as a control. The CDR3 runs from the conserved cysteine through the conserved F or W. A D gene is named only where the DNA matches it firmly. The listing skips clone size in some rows; elsewhere it reads once, few, many or a size class.

d_gene | j_gene | v_gene | abundance | CDR3aa | CDR3nt
TRBD1 | TRBJ2-7 | TRBV7-3 | NA | CASSLDRVAYEQYF | TGTGCCAGCAGCTTGGACAGGGTAGCCTACGAGCAGTACTTC
NA | TRBJ1-1 | TRBV2 | few | CASSETRGAEAFF | TGTGCCAGCAGTGAAACGCGGGGGGCTGAAGCTTTCTTT
NA | TRBJ2-3 | TRBV19 | few | CASSIVADTQYF | TGTGCCAGTAGTATAGTAGCAGATACGCAGTATTTT
NA | TRBJ1-6 | TRBV9 | NA | CASSVGVQNSPLHF | TGTGCCAGCAGCGTAGGAGTACAGAATTCACCCCTCCACTTT
TRBD1 | TRBJ1-1 | TRBV10-1 | once | CASSPGQGSEAFF | TGCGCCAGCAGTCCGGGACAGGGATCCGAAGCTTTCTTT
TRBD2 | TRBJ2-1 | TRBV19 | NA | CASSRPGLGVGEQFF | TGTGCCAGTAGCCGACCGGGACTAGGGGTGGGGGAGCAGTTCTTC
TRBD1 | TRBJ1-1 | TRBV2 | NA | CASTEGQGANTEAFF | TGTGCCAGCACCGAGGGACAGGGGGCGAACACTGAAGCTTTCTTT
NA | TRBJ2-3 | TRBV15 | NA | CATSRDPRDTQYF | TGTGCCACCAGCAGGGACCCTCGGGATACGCAGTATTTT
NA | TRBJ2-1 | TRBV5-4 | NA | CASSLDEFHNEQFF | TGTGCCAGCAGCTTGGACGAATTCCACAATGAGCAGTTCTTC
TRBD1 | TRBJ2-4 | TRBV2 | NA | CASRTGEQNIQYF | TGTGCCAGCAGGACAGGGGAGCAAAACATTCAGTACTTC
NA | TRBJ2-5 | TRBV24-1 | many | CATSESYQETQYF | TGTGCCACCAGCGAGTCCTACCAAGAGACCCAGTACTTC
TRBD1 | TRBJ2-1 | TRBV10-1 | NA | CASSQVTGTGQNEQFF | TGCGCCAGCAGCCAAGTGACCGGGACAGGTCAGAATGAGCAGTTCTTC
TRBD2 | TRBJ2-1 | TRBV11-2 | many | CASSPSMGRTSGGLYNEQFF | TGTGCCAGCAGCCCCTCAATGGGAAGGACTAGCGGGGGCCTCTACAATGAGCAGTTCTTC
NA | TRBJ1-6 | TRBV6-1 | many | CASTTSSYNSPLHF | TGTGCCAGCACCACGAGCTCCTATAATTCACCCCTCCACTTT
TRBD2 | TRBJ2-1 | TRBV7-9 | NA | CASSFGLAGNDNEQFF | TGTGCCAGCAGCTTCGGGCTAGCGGGGAATGATAATGAGCAGTTCTTC
NA | TRBJ1-4 | TRBV9 | many | CASSSDTQGQKLFF | TGTGCCAGCAGCTCTGACACTCAGGGGCAAAAACTGTTTTTT
NA | TRBJ2-5 | TRBV11-1 | many | CASSFAGLQETQYF | TGTGCCAGCAGCTTTGCGGGCCTCCAAGAGACCCAGTACTTC
TRBD1 | TRBJ1-6 | TRBV7-2 | NA | CASSLAPPGTGAKGNSPLHF | TGTGCCAGCAGCTTAGCCCCTCCCGGGACAGGAGCTAAGGGGAATTCACCCCTCCACTTT
NA | TRBJ2-7 | TRBV2 | NA | CASSVKGTSAEQYF | TGTGCCAGCAGTGTGAAGGGGACCTCAGCCGAGCAGTACTTC
TRBD2 | TRBJ2-1 | TRBV20-1 | many | CSAPRWGGVGNEQFF | TGCAGTGCTCCTAGGTGGGGGGGGGTGGGAAATGAGCAGTTCTTC
NA | TRBJ2-2 | TRBV10-1 | NA | CASSYRGSNTGELFF | TGCGCCAGCAGTTACCGGGGCTCAAACACCGGGGAGCTGTTTTTT
NA | TRBJ1-1 | TRBV5-6 | NA | CASSWSMNTEAFF | TGTGCCAGCAGCTGGTCCATGAACACTGAAGCTTTCTTT
NA | TRBJ2-3 | TRBV15 | NA | CATSRDNKGTDTQYF | TGTGCCACCAGCAGAGATAATAAAGGGACAGATACGCAGTATTTT
NA | TRBJ1-1 | TRBV10-1 | NA | CASSDRARMNTEAFF | TGCGCCAGCAGTGACAGGGCCCGAATGAACACTGAAGCTTTCTTT
TRBD1 | TRBJ2-6 | TRBV9 | NA | CASSVQGAGANVLTF | TGTGCCAGCAGCGTCCAGGGGGCAGGAGCCAACGTCCTGACTTTT
TRBD2 | TRBJ2-3 | TRBV7-9 | NA | CASSRGTTDTQYF | TGTGCCAGCTCGCGGGGGACCACAGATACGCAGTATTTT